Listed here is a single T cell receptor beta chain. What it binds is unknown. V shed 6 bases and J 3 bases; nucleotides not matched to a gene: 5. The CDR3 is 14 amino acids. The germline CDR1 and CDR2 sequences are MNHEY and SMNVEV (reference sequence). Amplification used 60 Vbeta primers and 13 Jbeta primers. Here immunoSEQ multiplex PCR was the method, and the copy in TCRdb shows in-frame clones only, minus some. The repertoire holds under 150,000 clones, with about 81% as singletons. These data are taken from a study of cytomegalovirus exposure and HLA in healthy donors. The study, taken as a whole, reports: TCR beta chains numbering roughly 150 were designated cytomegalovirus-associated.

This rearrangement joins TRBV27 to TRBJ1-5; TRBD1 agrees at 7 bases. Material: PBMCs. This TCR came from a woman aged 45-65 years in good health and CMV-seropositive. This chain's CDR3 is CASRPGTDNQPQHF. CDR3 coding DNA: TGTGCCAGCAGGCCCGGGACAGACAATCAGCCCCAGCATTTT.